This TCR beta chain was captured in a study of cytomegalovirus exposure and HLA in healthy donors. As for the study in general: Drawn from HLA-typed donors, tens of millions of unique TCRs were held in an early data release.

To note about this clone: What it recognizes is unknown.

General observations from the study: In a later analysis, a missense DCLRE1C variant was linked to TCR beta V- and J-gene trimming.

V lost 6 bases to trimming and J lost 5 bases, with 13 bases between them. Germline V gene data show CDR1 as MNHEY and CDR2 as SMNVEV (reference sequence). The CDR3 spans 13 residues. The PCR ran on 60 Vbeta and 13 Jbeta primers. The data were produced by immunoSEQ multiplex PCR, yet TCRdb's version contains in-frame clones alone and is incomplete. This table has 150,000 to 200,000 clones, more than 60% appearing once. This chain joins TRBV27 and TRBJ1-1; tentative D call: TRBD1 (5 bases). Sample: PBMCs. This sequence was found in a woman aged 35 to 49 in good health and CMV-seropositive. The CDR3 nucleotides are TGTGCCAGCAGCACGGGCAGGGAAACTGAAGCTTTCTTT. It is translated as CASSTGRETEAFF.